Below are 30 T cell receptor beta chains sequenced from a single sample in a study of blood T cell repertoires in COVID-19. The data were produced by immunoSEQ multiplex PCR, yet TCRdb's version contains in-frame clones alone and is incomplete. The sample shows over 100,000 clones, 75% to 90% of them seen only once. The sequenced sample was peripheral blood. The receptors derive from an older man with acute or convalescent COVID-19.

V and J are TRBV6-5 and TRBJ2-7; D perhaps matches TRBD2 (5 bases). This CDR3 comprises 14 residues. The V gene lost 5 bases and the J gene lost 7 bases, with 18 bases spanning the gap. Looked up from germline, CDR1 is MNHEY and CDR2 is SVGAGI. CDR3 in amino acids: CASSLSTQTGEQYF. In DNA form, the CDR3 reads TGTGCCAGCAGTCTCTCGACCCAAACGGGAGAGCAGTACTTC.

The chain is built from TRBV7-3 and TRBJ2-5, with 8 bases fitting TRBD2. V was pared by 3 bases and J by 4 bases, with 4 bases of the junction left unmatched. The V gene's germline CDR1 is SGHTA and CDR2 FQGTGA. The CDR3 has 14 amino acids. The CDR3 sequence: CASSLSGSGETQYF. The CDR3 region has the DNA TGTGCCAGCAGCTTGAGCGGGAGTGGAGAGACCCAGTACTTC.

This chain links TRBV2 with TRBJ2-4, with a weak D call TRBD2 (5 bases). The CDR3 runs to 14 residues. Germline V gives CDR1 SNHLY, CDR2 FYNNEI. The V end lost 5 bases, the J end lost 3 bases, and 11 bases lay between the germline ends. CDR3 coding DNA: TGTGCCAGCAGTCGGGAATCAGGCAAAAACATTCAGTACTTC. Its protein product is CASSRESGKNIQYF.

This clone was seen just once. The chain couples TRBV6-5 to TRBJ1-6; D is possibly TRBD1 (6 bases). Trimming pared 6 bases from V and 10 bases from J, leaving 19 bases between. Per germline, CDR1 MNHEY and CDR2 SVGAGI. The CDR3 length is 15 residues. CDR3 amino acids: CASSLERGEGSPLHF. CDR3 DNA: TGTGCCAGCAGCCTTGAGAGGGGGGAGGGATCACCCCTCCACTTT.

V and J are TRBV7-2 and TRBJ1-5, with unresolved D. The CDR3 contains 13 residues. Germline V lookup: CDR1 SGHTA, CDR2 FQGNSA. Trimming pared 2 bases from V and 4 bases from J, leaving 6 bases between. This CDR3 reads CASSLRGNQPQHF. DNA for the CDR3: TGTGCCAGCAGCTTACGGGGAAATCAGCCCCAGCATTTT.

This clone turned up a few times. This rearrangement joins TRBV30 to TRBJ1-1, with a weak D call TRBD1 (5 bases). This CDR3 spans 14 amino acids. V gave up 3 bases and J gave up 0 bases, with 11 bases separating them. Germline CDR1 and CDR2: GTSNPN and SVGIG (reference sequence). The CDR3 here is CAWRGDSLNTEAFF. The CDR3 DNA follows: TGTGCCTGGAGAGGTGACAGCCTGAACACTGAAGCTTTCTTT.

This chain uses TRBV28 with TRBJ1-3; D may be TRBD1 (6 bases). V was clipped by 7 bases and J by 4 bases, with 20 bases between them. The CDR3 is made up of 16 amino acids. Germline CDR1 reads MDHEN; CDR2 reads SYDVKM. The chain's CDR3 is CASTLLGATGGNTIYF. CDR3 DNA: TGTGCCAGCACCCTATTGGGGGCAACGGGAGGAAACACCATATATTTT.

This clone was seen a single time. The J gene is TRBJ2-3, the V gene TRBV6-1; tentative D call: TRBD2 (6 bases). The germline V gene has CDR1 MNHNS and CDR2 SASEGT. Trimming cost V 1 base and J 1 base, with 12 bases left between them. The CDR3 consists of 16 residues. This chain's CDR3 is CASSEVGRGRTDTQYF. Here the CDR3 DNA reads TGTGCCAGCAGTGAAGTGGGGCGGGGACGCACAGATACGCAGTATTTT.

The chain couples TRBV21-1 to TRBJ2-4; TRBD1, as called in the table, went unchecked against the DNA. TRBV21-1 is listed as a pseudogene. The CDR3 runs 17 residues. The CDR3 sequence is CASSKENRRLAKNIQYF. In DNA, the CDR3 is TGTGCCAGCAGCAAAGAGAACAGGAGATTAGCCAAAAACATTCAGTACTTC.

The V and J genes are TRBV7-3 and TRBJ2-5; D is unresolved. V lost 1 base and J lost 5, with 8 bases in between. CDR1 and CDR2 (germline): SGHTA, FQGTGA. The CDR3 runs to 13 residues. CDR3 coding DNA: TGTGCCAGCAGCTTAAACCGGTGGGAGACCCAGTACTTC. This gives the protein CASSLNRWETQYF.

The gene calls are TRBV5-4 and TRBJ1-1, with D maybe TRBD1 (6 bases). The CDR3 loop spans 16 amino acids. V was cut by 1 base and J by 8 bases, with 21 bases left in between. In germline, CDR1 is SGHNT, CDR2 YYREEE (reference sequence). The CDR3 protein is CASSLSGGARDSEAFF. Written as DNA, the CDR3 is TGTGCCAGCAGCTTGAGCGGGGGCGCCCGGGACTCCGAAGCTTTCTTT.

The chain has TRBV7-2 and TRBJ1-6; 8 bases fit TRBD1. The junction had 6 bases not matched to a gene; V was cut back by 5 bases and J by 6 bases. From germline, CDR1 is SGHTA and CDR2 FQGNSA. CDR3 length: 15 amino acids. CDR3 nucleotide sequence: TGTGCCAGCAGCCTCCTGGACAGGGTTAATTCACCCCTCCACTTT. Its protein product is CASSLLDRVNSPLHF.

This chain connects TRBV6-6 to TRBJ1-5; no clear D. V lost 5 bases and J 2 bases, leaving 19 bases between the germline ends. Germline V gene lookup returns CDR1 MNHNY and CDR2 SVGAGI (reference sequence). This CDR3 region has 17 residues. The DNA of the CDR3 is TGTGCCAGCAGTCCGGACTCAAGAGCGAAAGGCAATCAGCCCCAGCATTTT. Residues: CASSPDSRAKGNQPQHF.

The V gene is TRBV5-1, the J gene TRBJ2-3, with D hard to call. Germline CDR1 reads SGHRS; CDR2 reads YFSETQ. The V gene lost 4 bases and the J gene lost 0 bases, with 12 bases spanning the gap. There are 15 residues in the CDR3. The CDR3 sequence: CASSLYTSSTDTQYF. CDR3 in DNA: TGCGCCAGCAGCCTTTACACGTCTAGCACAGATACGCAGTATTTT. The full variable domain, its missing parts supplied by reference TRBV5-1 and TRBJ2-3, is KAGVTQTPRYLIKTRGQQVTLSCSPISGHRSVSWYQQTPGQGLQFLFEYFSETQRNKGNFPGRFSGRQFSNSRSEMNVSTLELGDSALYLCASSLYTSSTDTQYFGPGTRLTVL.

This chain links TRBV9 with TRBJ2-7; 10 bases are shared with TRBD1. The CDR3 is 15 amino acids. V shed 3 bases and J 3 bases; nucleotides not matched to a gene: 6. Germline V gene data show CDR1 as SGDLS and CDR2 as YYNGEE. CDR3 coding DNA: TGTGCCAGCAGCGGGATGGACAGGGGGATCTACGAGCAGTACTTC. Translation: CASSGMDRGIYEQYF.

This clone was picked up a small number of times. The chain joins TRBV21-1 to TRBJ1-5; TRBD1 was called by the table and not checked on the DNA. TRBV21-1 is a pseudogene segment. The CDR3 is made up of 20 amino acids. CDR3 loop: CASSKGALSETGGLNQPQHF. The CDR3 DNA sequence: TGTGCCAGCAGCAAAGGGGCGCTTTCGGAGACAGGGGGCCTGAATCAGCCCCAGCATTTT.

This clone was observed once. The V gene is TRBV2, the J gene TRBJ2-4; D remains ambiguous. CDR1 is SNHLY and CDR2 is FYNNEI in the germline V gene. V was pared by 7 bases and J by 9 bases, with 13 bases between. This CDR3 contains 12 residues. The CDR3 here is CASTVSSPIQYF. Written as DNA, the CDR3 is TGTGCCAGCACAGTTAGCTCCCCCATTCAGTACTTC.

J is TRBJ1-2 and V is TRBV18; D possibly corresponds to TRBD1 (5 bases). Germline assignment: CDR1 KGHSH and CDR2 LQKENI. V was shortened by 3 bases and J by 7 bases, with 9 bases between the two germline ends. This CDR3 has 12 amino acids. CDR3 bases: TGTGCCAGCTCACCCGGACACTCTGGCTACACCTTC. Its protein product is CASSPGHSGYTF.

V usage is TRBV7-2 and J usage is TRBJ1-6; the D gene is possibly TRBD1 (6 bases). In germline, CDR1 is SGHTA, CDR2 FQGNSA. The CDR3 spans 15 residues. Trimming removed 4 bases at V and 4 bases at J, with 11 bases between. CDR3 DNA sequence: TGTGCCAGCAGCTCGTCAGGGGCGTATAATTCACCCCTCCACTTT. It encodes CASSSSGAYNSPLHF. Supplemented by reference TRBV7-2 and TRBJ1-6, the full variable domain reads GAGVSQSPSNKVTEKGKDVELRCDPISGHTALYWYRQSLGQGLEFLIYFQGNSAPDKSGLPSDRFSAERTGGSVSTLTIQRTQQEDSAVYLCASSSSGAYNSPLHFGNGTRLTVT.

The chain joins TRBV10-1 to TRBJ2-7; D is perhaps TRBD1 (7 bases). Germline CDR1 reads WNHNN; CDR2 reads SYGVQD (reference sequence). V was clipped by 6 bases and J by 4 bases, with 28 bases between them. The CDR3 runs to 18 residues. The CDR3 DNA reads as TGCGCCAGCAGCCGTCGAGGTGGCGGGACAGAGCTAGAGTACGAGCAGTACTTC. The encoded protein is CASSRRGGGTELEYEQYF.

V gene TRBV6-6 combines with J gene TRBJ2-6, with TRBD1 as a possible D gene (5 bases). With 5 bases removed from V and 0 bases from J, the gap between germline ends came to 17 bases. The CDR3 is made up of 18 amino acids. Germline lookup yields CDR1 MNHNY and CDR2 SVGAGI (reference sequence). CDR3 protein: CASSRSDIGLSGANVLTF. DNA of the CDR3: TGTGCCAGCAGTAGATCGGACATCGGGCTCTCTGGGGCCAACGTCCTGACTTTC.

This chain joins TRBV5-1 and TRBJ1-1; D ambiguous. The V end lost 0 bases, the J end lost 1 base, and 10 bases lay between the germline ends. The CDR3 extends over 15 amino acids. Germline values: CDR1 SGHRS, CDR2 YFSETQ. CDR3 region: CASSLAGNPNTEAFF. The DNA for the CDR3 is TGCGCCAGCAGCTTGGCCGGTAACCCGAACACTGAAGCTTTCTTT.

This rearrangement joins TRBV5-6 to TRBJ1-3; no definite D call. With 1 base removed from V and 4 bases from J, the gap between germline ends came to 3 bases. Germline CDR1 and CDR2: SGHDT and YYEEEE. The CDR3 covers 12 residues. CDR3 region: CASSLRGNTIYF. The DNA for the CDR3 is TGTGCCAGCAGCTTGCGGGGAAACACCATATATTTT.

The V and J genes are TRBV5-1 and TRBJ2-2; 10 bases map to TRBD1. Germline CDR1 is SGHRS and CDR2 is YFSETQ. V was pared by 2 bases and J by 6 bases, with 7 bases of the junction left unmatched. The length of the CDR3 is 16 residues. The CDR3 loop reads CASSFVGQGRAGELFF. CDR3 DNA: TGCGCCAGCAGCTTCGTGGGACAGGGGCGGGCCGGGGAGCTGTTTTTT.

V and J are TRBV11-2 and TRBJ2-7, with no clear D. In germline, CDR1 is SGHAT, CDR2 FQNNGV. The CDR3 length is 14 residues. V dropped 7 bases and J dropped 5 bases, with 18 bases sitting between them. The CDR3 DNA reads TGTGCCAGCACCCTGAGTGTCGGTTCTAACGAGCAGTACTTC. Translated, it gives CASTLSVGSNEQYF.

The gene calls are TRBV19 and TRBJ1-2; no clear D. CDR1 and CDR2 from the germline V gene are LNHDA and SQIVND (reference sequence). The CDR3 contains 14 residues. V was clipped by 6 bases and J by 2 bases, with 13 bases between them. The chain's CDR3 is CASRRSSSNYGYTF. CDR3 DNA sequence: TGTGCCAGTAGGAGGAGCAGCTCGAACTATGGCTACACCTTC.

The chain employs TRBV6-6 and TRBJ1-4; 7 nucleotides agree with TRBD1. The germline CDR1 and CDR2 sequences are MNHNY and SVGAGI (reference sequence). The V and J ends lost 9 bases and 3 bases, in that order; junction bases with no gene match: 10. The CDR3 length is 15 residues. The CDR3 spells CASRTPGGSNEKLFF. CDR3 coding DNA: TGTGCCAGTCGCACTCCAGGGGGTTCTAATGAAAAACTGTTTTTT.

This rearrangement joins TRBV2 to TRBJ1-6, with 9 bases that match TRBD1. Germline V lookup: CDR1 SNHLY, CDR2 FYNNEI. This CDR3 has 15 amino acids. With 6 bases clipped from V and 7 bases from J, the junction kept 7 bases outside the gene matches. This CDR3 is CASSGPGQGNSPLHF. The CDR3 bases are TGTGCCAGCAGCGGACCGGGACAGGGAAATTCACCCCTCCACTTT.

The chain has TRBV5-1 and TRBJ2-6; tentatively, D is TRBD2 (6 bases). V was pared by 4 bases and J by 0 bases, with 14 bases between. The length of the CDR3 is 17 residues. CDR1 and CDR2 (germline): SGHRS, YFSETQ. The CDR3 DNA reads as TGCGCCAGCAGCCGGGACTCCTTTAGCTCTGGGGCCAACGTCCTGACTTTC. This encodes CASSRDSFSSGANVLTF.

The V and J genes are TRBV28 and TRBJ1-1; 10 bases map to TRBD1. Germline V gives CDR1 MDHEN, CDR2 SYDVKM. V lost 8 bases, J lost 1 base, and 7 bases stayed unmatched. The length of the CDR3 is 15 residues. The CDR3, as DNA: TGTGCCAGCTGTAGTGGACAGGGGGGGAACACTGAAGCTTTCTTT. Its translation is CASCSGQGGNTEAFF.